This is a list of T cell receptor beta chains from one sample in a study of PD-1 blockade in mismatch repair-deficient tumors. Clones were sequenced by immunoSEQ multiplex PCR, and TCRdb holds only the in-frame ones, with some missing. The table has about 100,000 clones, 70% to 85% seen once. The specimen was peripheral blood, collected roughly eight months after starting pembrolizumab. The receptor source for this set is an adult with mismatch repair-deficient cancer. CDR3s include the opening cysteine and the closing phenylalanine or tryptophan. The D gene is left open where the match is weak. Some rows mark clone size as missing; the rest say once, few, many or name a class of expanded clone.

V: TRBV30; size: .; D: TRBD1; J: TRBJ2-5; CDR3: CAWRQGTEQETQYF; DNA: TGTGCCTGGAGACAGGGGACCGAACAAGAGACCCAGTACTTC
V: TRBV29-1; size: .; D: .; J: TRBJ1-4; CDR3: CSVGGTGNNEKLFF; DNA: TGCAGCGTTGGGGGTACAGGAAATAATGAAAAACTGTTTTTT
V: TRBV4-1; size: .; D: .; J: TRBJ2-7; CDR3: CASSQRRTEIYEQYF; DNA: TGCGCCAGCAGCCAACGTAGGACAGAGATCTACGAGCAGTACTTC
V: TRBV7-9; size: .; D: .; J: TRBJ2-3; CDR3: CASSLLSDTQYF; DNA: TGTGCCAGCAGCTTACTTTCAGATACGCAGTATTTT
V: TRBV5-1; size: .; D: TRBD2; J: TRBJ2-3; CDR3: CASSLPGTRSTDTQYF; DNA: TGCGCCAGCAGCTTGCCCGGGACTAGGAGCACAGATACGCAGTATTTT
V: TRBV5-4; size: once; D: .; J: TRBJ2-1; CDR3: CASSSGSSYNEQFF; DNA: TGTGCCAGCAGTAGCGGCAGCTCCTACAATGAGCAGTTCTTC
V: TRBV6-5; size: once; D: .; J: TRBJ1-2; CDR3: CASRPRRNYGYTF; DNA: TGTGCCAGCAGGCCCAGGCGCAACTATGGCTACACCTTC
V: TRBV7-3; size: .; D: TRBD2; J: TRBJ2-2; CDR3: CASSLGLAPGELFF; DNA: TGTGCCAGCAGCCTCGGACTAGCACCCGGGGAGCTGTTTTTT
V: TRBV27; size: .; D: .; J: TRBJ2-1; CDR3: CASSLGANSYNEQFF; DNA: TGTGCCAGCAGTTTAGGGGCTAACTCCTACAATGAGCAGTTCTTC
V: TRBV11-3; size: .; D: TRBD1; J: TRBJ2-1; CDR3: CASSMDRGLYNEQFF; DNA: TGTGCCAGCAGCATGGACAGGGGGCTGTACAATGAGCAGTTCTTC
V: TRBV19; size: .; D: TRBD2; J: TRBJ2-1; CDR3: CASSRSGTSGRAAYNEQFF; DNA: TGTGCCAGTAGTCGATCCGGGACTAGCGGGAGGGCCGCCTACAATGAGCAGTTCTTC
V: TRBV5-6; size: .; D: .; J: TRBJ2-7; CDR3: CASSLAGSTYEQYF; DNA: TGTGCCAGCAGCTTGGCGGGCTCCACCTACGAGCAGTACTTC
V: TRBV6-5; size: .; D: .; J: TRBJ2-4; CDR3: CASGEAKNIQYF; DNA: TGTGCCAGTGGAGAAGCCAAAAACATTCAGTACTTC
V: TRBV4-3; size: .; D: .; J: TRBJ2-6; CDR3: CASSPSGLLHSGANVLTF; DNA: TGCGCCAGCAGCCCAAGCGGACTACTCCACTCTGGGGCCAACGTCCTGACTTTC
V: TRBV7-9; size: .; D: .; J: TRBJ2-1; CDR3: CASSIGTPYNEQFF; DNA: TGTGCCAGCAGCATAGGGACACCGTACAATGAGCAGTTCTTC
V: TRBV11-2; size: .; D: .; J: TRBJ1-1; CDR3: CASSLERPNTEAFF; DNA: TGTGCCAGCAGCTTAGAGAGGCCAAACACTGAAGCTTTCTTT
V: TRBV9; size: .; D: TRBD2; J: TRBJ2-4; CDR3: CASSVEPGLVNIQYF; DNA: TGTGCCAGCAGCGTGGAACCGGGACTAGTAAACATTCAGTACTTC
V: TRBV13; size: .; D: TRBD2; J: TRBJ2-5; CDR3: CASSTRGLAGVGETQYF; DNA: TGTGCCAGCAGCACAAGGGGCCTAGCGGGAGTCGGCGAGACCCAGTACTTC
V: TRBV19; size: few; D: TRBD1; J: TRBJ1-1; CDR3: CASSIGTGPAEAFF; DNA: TGTGCCAGTAGTATAGGGACAGGACCGGCTGAAGCTTTCTTT
V: TRBV7-3; size: .; D: .; J: TRBJ2-7; CDR3: CASTLRGDGDARQYF; DNA: TGTGCCAGCACCCTTAGGGGAGACGGGGATGCGAGGCAGTACTTC
V: TRBV6-6; size: .; D: .; J: TRBJ1-4; CDR3: CASSYKGLNEKLFF; DNA: TGTGCCAGCAGTTACAAGGGATTAAATGAAAAACTGTTTTTT
V: TRBV5-1; size: .; D: TRBD2; J: TRBJ2-7; CDR3: CASSLAASGGLEQYF; DNA: TGCGCCAGCAGCTTGGCGGCTAGCGGGGGTTTGGAGCAGTACTTC
V: TRBV4-1; size: .; D: .; J: TRBJ1-1; CDR3: CASGWGSPGDTEAFF; DNA: TGCGCCAGCGGTTGGGGAAGTCCTGGGGACACTGAAGCTTTCTTT
V: TRBV5-1; size: .; D: .; J: TRBJ2-7; CDR3: CASGEGQIAYEQYF; DNA: TGCGCCAGCGGAGAAGGGCAGATTGCCTACGAGCAGTACTTC
V: TRBV7-2; size: .; D: .; J: TRBJ2-7; CDR3: CASSLDSGGTNEQYF; DNA: TGTGCCAGCAGCTTAGATTCAGGCGGCACGAACGAGCAGTACTTC
V: TRBV29-1; size: once; D: .; J: TRBJ1-1; CDR3: CSCTGTNTEAFF; DNA: TGCAGCTGTACAGGGACGAACACTGAAGCTTTCTTT
V: TRBV6-5; size: few; D: .; J: TRBJ2-1; CDR3: CASRPTALDEQFF; DNA: TGTGCCAGCAGGCCCACAGCCCTCGATGAGCAGTTCTTC
V: TRBV28; size: .; D: TRBD2; J: TRBJ2-3; CDR3: CASSQRGSSTDTQYF; DNA: TGTGCCAGCAGCCAGCGGGGCTCTAGCACAGATACGCAGTATTTT
V: TRBV5-4; size: .; D: TRBD1; J: TRBJ1-2; CDR3: CASSSRTGGGGYTF; DNA: TGTGCCAGCAGCTCCCGGACAGGGGGAGGAGGCTACACCTTC
V: TRBV12-5; size: once; D: TRBD1; J: TRBJ1-2; CDR3: CASGFRTGVNYGYTF; DNA: TGTGCTAGTGGTTTCCGGACAGGGGTAAACTATGGCTACACCTTC
V: TRBV7-9; size: .; D: TRBD2; J: TRBJ2-1; CDR3: CASSPALTSGKGNEQFF; DNA: TGTGCCAGCAGCCCAGCCCTGACTAGCGGGAAGGGGAATGAGCAGTTCTTC
V: TRBV2; size: few; D: TRBD2; J: TRBJ2-2; CDR3: CASRGLANTGELFF; DNA: TGTGCCAGCAGGGGACTAGCGAACACCGGGGAGCTGTTTTTT
V: TRBV27; size: .; D: TRBD2; J: TRBJ2-6; CDR3: CASSFSSGRPSGANVLTF; DNA: TGTGCCAGCAGTTTTTCCAGCGGGAGACCCTCTGGGGCCAACGTCCTGACTTTC
V: TRBV27; size: .; D: .; J: TRBJ1-1; CDR3: CASSLSESKGGSAEAFF; DNA: TGTGCCAGCAGTTTATCAGAAAGTAAAGGGGGTTCGGCTGAAGCTTTCTTT
V: TRBV18; size: .; D: .; J: TRBJ1-2; CDR3: CASSPPEGAYGYTF; DNA: TGTGCCAGCTCACCACCGGAGGGTGCCTATGGCTACACCTTC
V: TRBV7-6; size: .; D: .; J: TRBJ2-5; CDR3: CASSPTGLQETQYF; DNA: TGTGCCAGCAGCCCCACGGGCCTCCAAGAGACCCAGTACTTC
V: TRBV12-5; size: .; D: TRBD1; J: TRBJ1-5; CDR3: CASGSTGEYSNQPQHF; DNA: TGTGCTAGTGGTTCTACAGGGGAATATAGCAATCAGCCCCAGCATTTT
V: TRBV27; size: .; D: .; J: TRBJ2-7; CDR3: CASSLGVRGAGDEQYF; DNA: TGTGCCAGCAGTTTAGGCGTGAGGGGGGCTGGCGACGAGCAGTACTTC
V: TRBV5-4; size: .; D: .; J: TRBJ2-2; CDR3: CASSLAGRENTGELFF; DNA: TGTGCCAGCAGCTTGGCCGGAAGGGAGAACACCGGGGAGCTGTTTTTT
V: TRBV6-1; size: .; D: TRBD2; J: TRBJ2-3; CDR3: CASRTGLAGADTQYF; DNA: TGTGCCAGCAGGACGGGACTAGCGGGAGCAGATACGCAGTATTTT
V: TRBV1; size: .; D: .; J: TRBJ2-7; CDR3: CTSSQAGGYEQYF; DNA: TGCACCAGCAGCCAAGCTGGGGGCTACGAGCAGTACTTC
V: TRBV13; size: .; D: .; J: TRBJ1-4; CDR3: CASSPPDRGVEKLFF; DNA: TGTGCCAGCAGCCCTCCTGACCGCGGGGTTGAAAAACTGTTTTTT
V: TRBV4-1; size: .; D: .; J: TRBJ1-1; CDR3: CASSQVPTGSSTENTEAFF; DNA: TGCGCCAGCAGCCAAGTACCGACAGGTAGCTCTACTGAGAACACTGAAGCTTTCTTT
V: TRBV13; size: .; D: TRBD2; J: TRBJ2-1; CDR3: CASSQGLAGGGDEQFF; DNA: TGTGCCAGCAGCCAAGGACTAGCGGGAGGCGGGGATGAGCAGTTCTTC
V: TRBV28; size: .; D: .; J: TRBJ1-1; CDR3: CASSLPDRLNTEAFF; DNA: TGTGCCAGCAGTTTGCCAGACAGGTTGAACACTGAAGCTTTCTTT
V: TRBV9; size: .; D: .; J: TRBJ2-6; CDR3: CASSVGRGLLAGANVLTF; DNA: TGTGCCAGCAGCGTAGGGAGGGGGCTGTTAGCTGGGGCCAACGTCCTGACTTTC
V: TRBV14; size: once; D: .; J: TRBJ1-2; CDR3: CASSPGFNYGYTF; DNA: TGTGCCAGCAGCCCAGGGTTTAACTATGGCTACACCTTC
V: TRBV7-9; size: once; D: TRBD2; J: TRBJ2-2; CDR3: CASSHELAGRGTGELFF; DNA: TGTGCCAGCAGCCACGAACTAGCGGGGAGGGGCACCGGGGAGCTGTTTTTT
V: TRBV5-6; size: .; D: .; J: TRBJ2-7; CDR3: CASSPEGGANYEQYF; DNA: TGTGCCAGCAGCCCGGAGGGGGGGGCAAACTACGAGCAGTACTTC
V: TRBV20-1; size: .; D: .; J: TRBJ1-3; CDR3: CSARDGNTIYF; DNA: TGCAGTGCTAGAGATGGAAACACCATATATTTT
V: TRBV6-1; size: .; D: .; J: TRBJ1-1; CDR3: CASSGGTARNTEAFF; DNA: TGTGCCAGCAGTGGAGGGACCGCTAGGAACACTGAAGCTTTCTTT